One and the same sample provided the 19 T cell receptor beta chains below, sequenced in a study of T cell changes during pregnancy in multiple sclerosis. The protocol was immunoSEQ multiplex PCR, while the TCRdb copy is restricted to in-frame clones and leaves out a portion. The table has about 110,000 clones, roughly nine tenths seen once. The material was peripheral blood, obtained in the third trimester of pregnancy. These receptors all come from a female donor with multiple sclerosis, enrolled in a pregnancy study.

This chain connects TRBV11-2 to TRBJ2-7; TRBD2 aligns across 8 bases. V was pared by 5 bases and J by 4 bases, with 7 bases of the junction left unmatched. This CDR3 has 14 amino acids. Germline V CDR1 and CDR2: SGHAT, FQNNGV. CDR3 in amino acids: CASSNGRAGYEQYF. Here the CDR3 DNA reads TGTGCCAGCAGCAACGGGAGGGCCGGGTACGAGCAGTACTTC.

This rearrangement joins TRBV5-1 to TRBJ1-1; 7 bases map to TRBD1. Germline V lookup: CDR1 SGHRS, CDR2 YFSETQ. After removal of 0 bases from V and 5 bases from J, the junction contained 7 bases not matched to a gene. The CDR3 is made up of 15 amino acids. The CDR3 sequence is CASSLGDRDGTEAFF. As DNA, the CDR3 is TGCGCCAGCAGCTTGGGGGACAGAGACGGAACTGAAGCTTTCTTT.

This clone has more than one count but fewer than ten. V is TRBV5-1 and J is TRBJ1-3, with a tentative D call TRBD1 (5 bases). This CDR3 contains 16 residues. Germline V CDR1 and CDR2: SGHRS, YFSETQ. V was shortened by 1 base and J by 2 bases, with 13 bases between the two germline ends. The CDR3 nucleotides are TGCGCCAGCAGCTTGTCGGGGGGGATCACTGGAAACACCATATATTTT. Protein product: CASSLSGGITGNTIYF. The variable domain in full, completed from reference TRBV5-1 and TRBJ1-3, reads KAGVTQTPRYLIKTRGQQVTLSCSPISGHRSVSWYQQTPGQGLQFLFEYFSETQRNKGNFPGRFSGRQFSNSRSEMNVSTLELGDSALYLCASSLSGGITGNTIYFGEGSWLTVV.

The V gene is TRBV5-6, the J gene TRBJ1-2; maybe TRBD1 (5 bases). CDR3 length equals 13 residues. The germline V and J ends were trimmed by 4 bases and 4 bases, with 11 bases remaining between them. Germline CDR1 reads SGHDT; CDR2 reads YYEEEE. CDR3 nucleotides: TGTGCCAGCAGCCACCTAGACAGCTATGGCTACACCTTC. Translation: CASSHLDSYGYTF.

The V call is TRBV4-1, the J call TRBJ2-1; TRBD2 agrees at 10 bases. The CDR3 runs to 14 residues. Germline V gene data show CDR1 as MGHRA and CDR2 as YSYEKL. J was trimmed by 8 bases and V by 1 base; bases with no gene match: 2. The CDR3 coding sequence is TGCGCCAGCAGCCAAGGACTAGCGGGTGATGAGCAGTTCTTC. It is translated as CASSQGLAGDEQFF.

Only a few counts were recorded for this clone. The chain combines TRBV7-9 with TRBJ1-1, with D perhaps matching TRBD1 (6 bases). Germline V lookup: CDR1 SEHNR, CDR2 FQNEAQ (reference sequence). The CDR3 runs to 16 residues. V was shortened by 1 base and J by 1 base, with 13 bases between the two germline ends. The CDR3 is CASSLVAGVGNTEAFF. In DNA, the CDR3 is TGTGCCAGCAGCTTAGTGGCAGGGGTGGGGAACACTGAAGCTTTCTTT.

The chain carries TRBV7-3 and TRBJ2-2; TRBD2 matches at 9 bases. Unmatched junction bases numbered 14, after V lost 0 bases and J lost 9 bases. The CDR3 is 18 residues long. Germline V gene data show CDR1 as SGHTA and CDR2 as FQGTGA. The CDR3 nucleotides read TGTGCCAGCAGCTTAACGGGGGGGCTAGCGGGATCACCGAGGGAGCTGTTTTTT. Protein: CASSLTGGLAGSPRELFF.

This clone was detected only once. The chain employs TRBV18 and TRBJ1-1; 7 positions agree with TRBD1. Germline CDR1 KGHSH, CDR2 LQKENI. The CDR3 totals 15 residues. Unmatched junction bases numbered 5, after V lost 3 bases and J lost 1 base. CDR3 loop: CASSPEGQANTEAFF. DNA of the CDR3: TGTGCCAGCTCACCGGAAGGACAGGCGAACACTGAAGCTTTCTTT. Full variable domain (outside the CDR3, taken from reference TRBV18 and TRBJ1-1): NAGVMQNPRHLVRRRGQEARLRCSPMKGHSHVYWYRQLPEEGLKFMVYLQKENIIDESGMPKERFSAEFPKEGPSILRIQQVVRGDSAAYFCASSPEGQANTEAFFGQGTRLTVV.

The chain links TRBV10-3 to TRBJ1-2; TRBD1 aligns across 11 bases. The germline V gene encodes CDR1 ENHRY and CDR2 SYGVKD. The length of the CDR3 is 15 residues. The junction had 5 bases not matched to a gene; V was cut back by 6 bases and J by 2 bases. CDR3: CAIRDGDRGNYGYTF. The CDR3 nucleotides read TGTGCCATCAGAGACGGGGACAGGGGGAACTATGGCTACACCTTC.

The chain combines TRBV11-2 with TRBJ2-7; no reliable D call. From germline, CDR1 is SGHAT and CDR2 FQNNGV. The V gene lost 5 bases and the J gene lost 2 bases, with 16 bases spanning the gap. The CDR3 sequence is 15 residues long. As DNA, the CDR3 is TGTGCCAGCAGCCCCAGTGGTTCCGTGACCTACGAGCAGTACTTC. This translates into CASSPSGSVTYEQYF.

The chain carries TRBV5-4 and TRBJ1-1, with D maybe TRBD1 (5 bases). Trimming removed 4 bases at V and 2 bases at J, with 12 bases between. CDR1 and CDR2 from the germline V gene are SGHNT and YYREEE (reference sequence). The CDR3 spans 14 residues. CDR3 nucleotides: TGTGCCAGCAGCCCCGGGGGGATTAACACTGAAGCTTTCTTT. This sequence encodes CASSPGGINTEAFF.

The chain combines TRBV19 with TRBJ2-5; a weak D match, TRBD2 (5 bases). The CDR3 length is 14 residues. Germline V gene sequence: CDR1 LNHDA, CDR2 SQIVND (reference sequence). V lost 5 bases to trimming and J lost 2 bases, with 12 bases between them. CDR3 nucleotides: TGTGCCAGTAGTGCCTCTACTAGACAAGAGACCCAGTACTTC. Amino acid sequence: CASSASTRQETQYF.

The V and J genes are TRBV30 and TRBJ2-2; 8 nucleotides agree with TRBD1. The CDR3 totals 14 residues. The trim removed 4 bases at V and 4 bases at J, leaving 5 bases unmatched. CDR1 and CDR2 from the germline V gene are GTSNPN and SVGIG (reference sequence). The DNA of the CDR3 is TGTGCCTGGAACAGGGACAGGATCACCGGGGAGCTGTTTTTT. Amino acid sequence: CAWNRDRITGELFF. Combining the CDR3 with reference TRBV30 and TRBJ2-2 gives the whole variable domain SQTIHQWPATLVQPVGSPLSLECTVEGTSNPNLYWYRQAAGRGLQLLFYSVGIGQISSEVPQNLSASRPQDRQFILSSKKLLLSDSGFYLCAWNRDRITGELFFGEGSRLTVL.

This chain uses TRBV7-9 with TRBJ1-1, with a tentative D call TRBD1 (6 bases). CDR1 and CDR2 (germline): SEHNR, FQNEAQ (reference sequence). The V end was cut by 5 bases, the J end by 6 bases, with 13 bases between. The CDR3 sequence is 13 residues long. As DNA, the CDR3 is TGTGCCAGCAGCGGGGGGGCGTTGGCTGAAGCTTTCTTT. Protein product: CASSGGALAEAFF.

The chain is built from TRBV2 and TRBJ2-1, with TRBD2 matching 13 bases. Germline V CDR1 and CDR2: SNHLY, FYNNEI. This CDR3 has 16 residues. The V and J ends lost 6 bases and 6 bases, in that order; junction bases with no gene match: 8. This CDR3 reads CASRRLAGGAPNEQFF. CDR3 DNA sequence: TGTGCCAGCAGACGACTAGCGGGGGGAGCCCCCAATGAGCAGTTCTTC.

The chain employs TRBV6-4 and TRBJ1-2, with TRBD1 as a possible D gene (5 bases). The length of the CDR3 is 13 residues. Germline V gene lookup returns CDR1 MRHNA and CDR2 SNTAGT. Trimming left V 11 bases short and J 2 bases short, with 15 bases between. The chain's CDR3 is CAGGVPLNYGYTF. The CDR3 nucleotides are TGTGCCGGGGGGGTACCTCTCAACTATGGCTACACCTTC.

The rearrangement links TRBV19 to TRBJ1-2; TRBD1 agrees at 7 bases. With V trimmed by 11 bases and J by 8 bases, 8 bases remained unmatched. The CDR3 spans 11 residues. The V gene's germline CDR1 is LNHDA and CDR2 SQIVND (reference sequence). The CDR3 nucleotides are TGTGCCGGGAGGACAGGCTTCGGCTACACCTTC. Protein: CAGRTGFGYTF.

The chain is built from TRBV7-2 and TRBJ1-2, with TRBD1 identical over 11 bases. From germline, CDR1 is SGHTA and CDR2 FQGNSA. Trimming removed 6 bases from V and 8 bases from J; junction bases left unmatched: 20. The CDR3 extends over 18 amino acids. The CDR3 protein is CASRYQSKGQGANRGYTF. The CDR3 nucleotides read TGTGCCAGCAGGTACCAATCGAAAGGACAGGGGGCGAACAGGGGCTACACCTTC.

This clone has just one count. This sequence joins TRBV28 and TRBJ2-7; TRBD1 might be the D (5 bases). Trimming removed 10 bases at V and 2 bases at J, with 12 bases between. This CDR3 is built from 12 residues. Germline CDR1 MDHEN, CDR2 SYDVKM. CDR3 sequence reads: CATRVQAYEQYF. Here the CDR3 DNA reads TGTGCCACCAGGGTACAGGCCTACGAGCAGTACTTC.